The 15 T cell receptor beta chains presented below share a single source sample, sequenced in a study of spatial heterogeneity in lung cancer. Each CDR3 protein is one row after TCRdb ran MiXCR on the 5' RACE reads. The repertoire holds roughly 49,000 distinct CDR3 sequences, with roughly 7% as singletons. Regarding time point: sample taken at primary tumor resection. Whole RNA, isolated from tumor, nontumor lung or frozen PBMC, was sequenced without prior sorting. The specimen comprised PBMCs, sampled at surgery. The source is a female donor with early-stage non-small cell lung cancer.

This clonotype appeared many times. The chain carries TRBV6-1 and TRBJ2-7; a possible D gene is TRBD1 (5 bases). The CDR3 is 13 residues long. Germline V gene lookup returns CDR1 MNHNS and CDR2 SASEGT. The ends were cut back, 5 bases at V and 7 bases at J, with 15 bases in the middle. The CDR3 region is CASSNTGFGEQYF. The CDR3 DNA reads TGTGCCAGCAGTAATACAGGCTTTGGAGAGCAGTACTTC.

This clonotype was picked up many times. The chain couples TRBV5-6 to TRBJ2-7; the match to TRBD1 covers 10 bases. The CDR3 totals 17 residues. Germline CDR1 is SGHDT and CDR2 is YYEEEE. J lost 3 bases, V lost 0 bases, and 9 bases had no gene match. The CDR3 reads CASSLDPTGQGGYEQYF. As DNA, the CDR3 is TGTGCCAGCAGCTTGGACCCCACCGGACAGGGGGGCTACGAGCAGTACTTC.

This chain connects TRBV19 to TRBJ1-1; D remains ambiguous. The length of the CDR3 is 14 residues. V was shortened by 7 bases and J by 1 base, with 13 bases between the two germline ends. Per germline, CDR1 LNHDA and CDR2 SQIVND (reference sequence). CDR3: CASKPGDKNTEAFF. The CDR3 DNA sequence: TGTGCCAGTAAGCCCGGAGACAAGAACACTGAAGCTTTCTTT. Full variable domain (remainder filled in from reference TRBV19 and TRBJ1-1): DGGITQSPKYLFRKEGQNVTLSCEQNLNHDAMYWYRQDPGQGLRLIYYSQIVNDFQKGDIAEGYSVSREKKESFPLTVTSAQKNPTAFYLCASKPGDKNTEAFFGQGTRLTVV.

This clonotype appeared many times. This sequence joins TRBV18 and TRBJ2-1; D may match TRBD1 or TRBD2 (5 bases each). Germline values: CDR1 KGHSH, CDR2 LQKENI. V lost 0 bases to trimming and J lost 7 bases, with 13 bases between them. CDR3 size: 15 residues. The CDR3 coding sequence is TGTGCCAGCTCACCACCGGGGACGCGAAGGAATGAGCAGTTCTTC. Protein: CASSPPGTRRNEQFF.

This chain joins TRBV18 and TRBJ2-5; D is perhaps TRBD2 (5 bases). V lost 3 bases to trimming and J lost 5 bases, with 10 bases between them. From germline, CDR1 is KGHSH and CDR2 LQKENI. The CDR3 is 13 amino acids. The CDR3 loop reads CASSPGTGETQYF. CDR3 DNA: TGTGCCAGCTCACCGGGAACGGGGGAGACCCAGTACTTC.

This clonotype was observed at least ten times. This chain joins TRBV9 and TRBJ1-1; tentative D call: TRBD1 (6 bases). This CDR3 has 14 amino acids. V was cut by 4 bases and J by 3 bases, with 13 bases left in between. CDR1 and CDR2 (germline): SGDLS, YYNGEE. CDR3 sequence reads: CASSIRGVDTEAFF. For the CDR3, the DNA is TGTGCCAGCAGCATAAGGGGGGTGGACACTGAAGCTTTCTTT.

Note on this clonotype: A much more abundant neighbour one base away suggests this may be a read error. The CDR3 ends on some other residue instead of the conserved phenylalanine or tryptophan, so this is likely a read error. This rearrangement joins TRBV9 to TRBJ2-1; 7 bases line up with TRBD2. CDR3 length: 15 amino acids. Trimming took 3 bases from V and 7 from J; bases not matched to a gene: 10. CDR1 and CDR2 (germline): SGDLS, YYNGEE. CDR3 DNA: TGTGCCAGCAGCGCCAAGAGCGGGGCGGGTAATGAGCAGTTCCTC. It is translated as CASSAKSGAGNEQFL.

This clonotype was counted many times. This chain joins TRBV29-1 and TRBJ2-7; maybe TRBD1 (5 bases). There are 12 residues in the CDR3. Trimming removed 6 bases at V and 2 bases at J, with 11 bases between. CDR1 is SQVTM and CDR2 is ANQGSEA in the germline V gene. CDR3 region: CSVADRAYEQYF. CDR3 DNA: TGCAGCGTAGCCGACAGAGCCTACGAGCAGTACTTC.

This clonotype was detected many times. This chain connects TRBV29-1 to TRBJ2-1; 7 bases are a match to TRBD1. The CDR3 spans 11 residues. The V gene's germline CDR1 is SQVTM and CDR2 ANQGSEA. J was trimmed by 10 bases and V by 5 bases; bases with no gene match: 5. The CDR3 DNA is TGCAGCGTTACAGGGGCCCTCGAGCAGTTCTTC. Amino acid sequence: CSVTGALEQFF.

In regard to this clonotype: This could be a read error, since a much larger clone is one nucleotide away. The V call is TRBV25-1, the J call TRBJ1-1, with a tentative D call TRBD1 (5 bases). Per the germline V gene, CDR1 is MGHDK and CDR2 is SYGVNS. The CDR3 loop spans 15 amino acids. Trimming shortened V by 6 bases and J by 3 bases, and 17 bases separated the two germline ends. The CDR3 DNA sequence: TGTGCCAGCAGCCGACAGTGGGCGAGGTACACTGAAGCTTTCTTT. Residues: CASSRQWARYTEAFF.

The chain is built from TRBV4-3 and TRBJ2-3, with D maybe TRBD2 (7 bases). The germline V gene encodes CDR1 LGHNA and CDR2 YSLEER. V was cut by 0 bases and J by 1 base, with 11 bases left in between. CDR3 length: 16 amino acids. The CDR3, as DNA: TGCGCCAGCAGCCAAGAGGGGGGGCTTGGCACAGATACGCAGTATTTT. This encodes CASSQEGGLGTDTQYF.

The table lists this clonotype with many counts. The CDR3 here is CASSEGTEGRNTEAFF. Written as DNA, the CDR3 is TGTGCCAGCAGTGAGGGGACAGAGGGAAGAAACACTGAAGCTTTCTTT. J is TRBJ1-1 and V is TRBV7-3, with 7 positions matching TRBD1. Per the germline V gene, CDR1 is SGHTA and CDR2 is FQGTGA. Trimming at V came to 6 bases and at J to 2 bases, leaving 12 bases not matched to a gene. The CDR3 runs 16 residues.

At least ten counts were recorded for this clonotype. The J gene is TRBJ2-2, the V gene TRBV5-4; TRBD1 matches at 8 bases. This CDR3 contains 15 residues. Germline CDR1 reads SGHNT; CDR2 reads YYREEE (reference sequence). V lost 0 bases to trimming and J lost 6 bases; unmatched junction nucleotides: 4. The CDR3 DNA sequence: TGTGCCAGCAGCTTGGTTCAGGGGGCGGCCGGGGAGCTGTTTTTT. It yields the protein CASSLVQGAAGELFF.

The table lists this clonotype with many counts. For the CDR3, the DNA is TGTGCCAGTAGTATGGGGGACACCAATAATTCACCCCTCCACTTT. It yields the protein CASSMGDTNNSPLHF. The chain uses TRBV19 and TRBJ1-6, with a possible D match to TRBD1 (6 bases). The CDR3 has 15 residues. Germline CDR1 reads LNHDA; CDR2 reads SQIVND (reference sequence). Trimming stripped 3 bases from V and 5 bases from J, with 11 bases between.

The chain is built from TRBV6-5 and TRBJ2-1, with unresolved D. The CDR3 consists of 11 residues. V lost 0 bases to trimming and J lost 12 bases, with 6 bases between them. Germline V gene data show CDR1 as MNHEY and CDR2 as SVGAGI. The CDR3 nucleotides read TGTGCCAGCAGTTACTCTGACATGCAGTTCTTC. It specifies CASSYSDMQFF.